This T cell receptor beta chain derives from a study of CD8+ T cells in alopecia areata (dated by TCRdb to between 2018 and 2020). Study-level background: Treated patients were enrolled in an open-label pilot trial of oral tofacitinib, 5 to 10 mg twice daily, for moderate-to-severe alopecia areata. Tofacitinib was administered for 6 to 18 months, and 6 months of follow-up off drug were then conducted to assess delayed response and recurrence. To study T cell clonal expansion in alopecia areata, the researchers applied high-throughput TCRbeta sequencing to both the C3H/HeJ mouse model and human patients. On the human side, TCRbeta sequencing was run on scalp tissue and on sorted CD4+ and CD8+ peripheral blood T cells from healthy controls and from alopecia areata patients with either patchy or totalis/universalis disease. Biopsies were taken from tofacitinib-treated patients at baseline and again at 4 and 24 weeks into treatment, and several of those patients also had a later scalp biopsy. Scalp clonality was compared across normal scalp (n=4), patchy alopecia areata scalp (n=8), and alopecia totalis/universalis scalp (n=8). RNA was extracted with the PAXgene miRNA kit for fixed scalp, the miRNeasy kit for PBMCs, and the RNeasy kit for mouse skin. Amplification of TCRbeta CDR3 regions was done by immunoSEQ multiplex PCR using 35 Vbeta forward primers and 13 Jbeta reverse primers. Points the paper makes about the study in general: TCR sequences shared between patients were less clear than in mice, possibly partly because of HLA diversity in the patient population. Resident alphabeta T cells in normal human skin are also sequenced, complicating scalp TCR repertoire analysis, unlike mouse skin dominated by gammadelta T cells. Compared with normal scalp, lesional scalp, particularly in alopecia totalis/universalis, had higher clonality and more expanded CD8+ clones, which suggests antigenic drive.

What the time point label conveys for this sample: baseline before oral tofacitinib. Lesional scalp punch biopsies and peripheral blood were obtained from alopecia areata patients. PBMCs were isolated by density centrifugation and stained for CD3, CD4 and CD8, after which CD4+ and CD8+ T cells were sorted on a FACSAria. As regards this clone: What this receptor recognizes is not known. Base qualities are missing; no much larger clone stands one base away.

The library relied on the immunoSEQ multiplex PCR assay. RNA was extracted from all samples and reverse transcribed into cDNA, which served as template for TCR sequencing. SuperScript III was used to make first-strand cDNA, primed with a 2:1 mix of oligo-dT and random hexamers. A synthetic immune receptor repertoire was used to measure amplification bias, and any remaining bias was corrected computationally. As for the original processing: Raw reads were preprocessed to remove errors, and CDR3 was defined by IMGT conventions from the conserved cysteine to phenylalanine. Clonality was calculated as 1 minus Shannon entropy normalized by log2 of the number of productive unique TCRs. CD4 or CD8 identity of scalp clones was inferred by cross-referencing scalp TCRbeta sequences with sorted blood CD4 and CD8 repertoires. Here the immuneACCESS table is served through TCRdb, limited to in-frame sequences with V and J called. Missing clones are a known gap in these copies; in checked studies unresolved V genes cover under half, and the rest lacks a known reason. V and J calls and clone size follow that table, whereas D and trimming were derived from the DNA. For this sample there are 180,000 or so clones; roughly 60% appear just once. Of the sample, about 1.5% falls within the top ten clones.

From a lookup of the germline V gene, CDR1 and CDR2 are SGHRS and YFSETQ. V drops 0 bases and J drops 6 bases, leaving 7 bases in between. The CDR3 spans 13 residues, from the cysteine through the phenylalanine. Only the CDR3 portion is preserved as DNA: 39 bases, with reading frame beginning at the first base. The V and J segments used are TRBV5-1 and TRBJ2-4; the D gene lacks a confident call. This TCR was recovered from a human donor with alopecia areata. This specimen was CD4+ T cells sorted from blood, taken at week 0. The DNA is as follows: TGCGCCAGCAGCTTGGCCGACGGAAACATTCAGTACTTC. This is translated as CASSLADGNIQYF.